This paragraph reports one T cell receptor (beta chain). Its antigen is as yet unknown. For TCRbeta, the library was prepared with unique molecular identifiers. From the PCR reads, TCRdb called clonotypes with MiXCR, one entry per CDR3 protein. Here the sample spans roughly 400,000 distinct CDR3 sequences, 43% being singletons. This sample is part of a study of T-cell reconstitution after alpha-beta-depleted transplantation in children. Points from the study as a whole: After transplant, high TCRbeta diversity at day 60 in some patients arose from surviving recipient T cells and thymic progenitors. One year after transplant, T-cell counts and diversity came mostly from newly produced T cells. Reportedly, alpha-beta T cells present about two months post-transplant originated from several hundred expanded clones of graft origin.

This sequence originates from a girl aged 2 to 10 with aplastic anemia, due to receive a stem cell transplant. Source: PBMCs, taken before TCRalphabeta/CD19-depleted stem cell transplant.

The DNA of the CDR3 is TGCAGTGCTAGAGATGTTTTAGGTACAGGCCACAATCAGCCCCAGCATTTT. Translation: CSARDVLGTGHNQPQHF. The chain couples TRBV20-1 to TRBJ1-5; the D gene is possibly TRBD1 (5 bases). The CDR3 is 17 amino acids. Trimming removed 0 bases from V and 3 bases from J, with 18 bases in between. Looked up from germline, CDR1 is DFQATT and CDR2 is SNEGSKA (reference sequence).